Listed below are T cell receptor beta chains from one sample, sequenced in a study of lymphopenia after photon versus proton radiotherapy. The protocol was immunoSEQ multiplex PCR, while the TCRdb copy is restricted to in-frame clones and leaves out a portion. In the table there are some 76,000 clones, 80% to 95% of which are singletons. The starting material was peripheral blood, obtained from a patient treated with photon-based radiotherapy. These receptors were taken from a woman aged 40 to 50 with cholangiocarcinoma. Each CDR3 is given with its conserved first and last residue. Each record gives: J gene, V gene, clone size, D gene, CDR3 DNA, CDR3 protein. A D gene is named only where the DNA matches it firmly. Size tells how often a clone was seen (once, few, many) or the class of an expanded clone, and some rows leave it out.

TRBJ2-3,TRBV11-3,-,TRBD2,TGTGCCAGCAGCTTAGCTAGCGGGGGCTCTAGCACAGATACGCAGTATTTT,CASSLASGGSSTDTQYF
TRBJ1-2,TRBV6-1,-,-,TGTGCCAGCAGTGAAGTTCGGAGAGGTACCTATGGCTACACCTTC,CASSEVRRGTYGYTF
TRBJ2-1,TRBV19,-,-,TGTGCCAGTAGTATTGATTTTACTAGAAGCTACAATGAGCAGTTCTTC,CASSIDFTRSYNEQFF
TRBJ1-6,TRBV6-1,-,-,TGTGCCAGCAGTGAAGTGGATTGGGGTTCACCCCTCCACTTT,CASSEVDWGSPLHF
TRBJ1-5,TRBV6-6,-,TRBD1,TGTGCCAGCAGTCAAGGGGGCAGGGACAATCAGCCCCAGCATTTT,CASSQGGRDNQPQHF
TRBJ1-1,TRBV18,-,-,TGTGCCAGCTCAAAGGAACACGGGTCCATGAACACTGAAGCTTTCTTT,CASSKEHGSMNTEAFF
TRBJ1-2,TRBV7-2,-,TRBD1,TGTGCCAGCAGCCCGAGGGGGACAGGGGCCAACTATGGCTACACCTTC,CASSPRGTGANYGYTF
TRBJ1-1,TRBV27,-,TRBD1,TGTGCCATGGCCTTCGGTCAGGGGGGAAATAGGAACACTGAAGCTTTCTTT,CAMAFGQGGNRNTEAFF
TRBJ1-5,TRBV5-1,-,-,TGCGCCAGCAGCTTGGTAGGCCAGGGTCAGCCCCAGCATTTT,CASSLVGQGQPQHF
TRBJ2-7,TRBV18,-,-,TGTGCCAGCTCACCACCGTCCCAACCATCCTACGAGCAGTACTTC,CASSPPSQPSYEQYF
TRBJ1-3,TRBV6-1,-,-,TGTGCCAGCAGTCTAATGGGGGGAAACACCATATATTTT,CASSLMGGNTIYF
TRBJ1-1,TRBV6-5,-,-,TGTGCCAGCAGTCTTGAAGTGGGCGCACGTGGAGCTTTCTTT,CASSLEVGARGAFF
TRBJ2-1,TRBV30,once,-,TGTGCCTGGAGACCCGATTACAATGAGCAGTTCTTC,CAWRPDYNEQFF
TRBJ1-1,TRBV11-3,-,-,TGTGCCAGCAGCTCAGCCGGGGCTGAAGCTTTCTTT,CASSSAGAEAFF
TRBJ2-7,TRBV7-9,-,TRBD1,TGTGCCAGCGAGGGACAGGGCTACGAGCAGTACTTC,CASEGQGYEQYF
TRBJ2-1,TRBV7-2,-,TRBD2,TGTGCCAGCAGCGCCCCACGGGGGGGCAGTCCCTACAATGAGCAGTTCTTC,CASSAPRGGSPYNEQFF
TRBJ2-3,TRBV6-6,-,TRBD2,TGTGCCAGCAGGAATATAGCGGGAGTCATGGATACGCAGTATTTT,CASRNIAGVMDTQYF
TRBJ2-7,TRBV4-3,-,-,TGCGCCAGCAGCCAAGAACAGGTGGCGTCCTACGAGCAGTACTTC,CASSQEQVASYEQYF
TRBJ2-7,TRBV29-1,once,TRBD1,TGCAGCGTTGAAGACCCGGGACAGGGTCTAGGCGAGCAGTACTTC,CSVEDPGQGLGEQYF
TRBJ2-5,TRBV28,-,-,TGTGCCAGCACTGACAGCCAAGAGACCCAGTACTTC,CASTDSQETQYF
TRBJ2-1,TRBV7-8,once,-,TGTGCCAGCTTCTACCCTAGCCGTTCCGAGCAGTTCTTC,CASFYPSRSEQFF
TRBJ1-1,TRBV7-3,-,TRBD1,TGTGCCAGCAGCTTAAGGCCAGGGGGAAGAGTGGGCACTGAAGCTTTCTTT,CASSLRPGGRVGTEAFF
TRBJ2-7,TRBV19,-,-,TGTGCCAGTAGTATTCAGGGCTTGGGTTCCTACGAGCAGTACTTC,CASSIQGLGSYEQYF
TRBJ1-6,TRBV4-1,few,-,TGCGCCAGCAGCCAAGAAGCCCGGTATTCACCCCTCCACTTT,CASSQEARYSPLHF
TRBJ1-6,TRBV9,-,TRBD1,TGTGCCAGCAGCGTGACAGGGGGCGACTCACCCCTCCACTTT,CASSVTGGDSPLHF
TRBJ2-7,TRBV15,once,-,TGTGCCACCAGCAGAGAAACAGGATCCTACGAGCAGTACTTC,CATSRETGSYEQYF
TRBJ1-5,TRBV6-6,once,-,TGTGCCAGCAGTTACTCGATTGGTGGAGGGGATCAGCCCCAGCATTTT,CASSYSIGGGDQPQHF
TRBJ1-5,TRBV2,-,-,TGTGCCAGCAACCTGCGGGGGGGAGATCAGCCCCAGCATTTT,CASNLRGGDQPQHF
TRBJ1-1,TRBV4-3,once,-,TGCGCCAGCAGCCAACTCCTACCCAGAGGGGGAAACACTGAAGCTTTCTTT,CASSQLLPRGGNTEAFF
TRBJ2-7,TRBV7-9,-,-,TGTGCCAGCAGCCGAGCAGGTGTGCCAGCGACCGGGTACTTC,CASSRAGVPATGYF
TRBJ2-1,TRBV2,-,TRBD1,TGTGCCAGCAGCGCACAGGGGATGGGTGAGCAGTTCTTC,CASSAQGMGEQFF
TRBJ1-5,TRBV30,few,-,TGTGCCTGGAGTGGACAGCTTAGCAATCAGCCCCAGCATTTT,CAWSGQLSNQPQHF
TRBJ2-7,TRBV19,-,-,TGTGCCAGTAGTCATCCCGGGGACGGCTACGAGCAGTACTTC,CASSHPGDGYEQYF
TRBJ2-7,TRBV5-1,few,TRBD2,TGCGCCAGCAGCTTAGCGGGAGCGGCCTACGAGCAGTACTTC,CASSLAGAAYEQYF
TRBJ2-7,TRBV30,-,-,TGTGCCTGGGATAAACAGGACGAGCAGTACTTC,CAWDKQDEQYF
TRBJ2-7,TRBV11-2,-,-,TGTGCCAGCAGCTTAGCGGGGGGCGGCGAGCAGTACTTC,CASSLAGGGEQYF
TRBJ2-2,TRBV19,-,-,TGTGCCAGTAGTATATTTGACTCCAACACCGGGGAGCTGTTTTTT,CASSIFDSNTGELFF
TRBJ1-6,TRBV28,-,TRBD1,TGTGCCAGCAGTTTACCCGGACAGGGTTATAGCGAGCACTTT,CASSLPGQGYSEHF
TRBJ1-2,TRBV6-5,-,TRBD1,TGTGCCAGCTACGATTCAGGACAGGGGCAGTATGGCTACACCTTC,CASYDSGQGQYGYTF
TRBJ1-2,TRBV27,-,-,TGTGCCAGCAGTCCCACAGGGATTGGGCGCTATGGCTACACCTTC,CASSPTGIGRYGYTF
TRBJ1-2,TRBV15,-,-,TGTGCCACCAGCAGTGGGACGTACTATGGCTACACCTTC,CATSSGTYYGYTF
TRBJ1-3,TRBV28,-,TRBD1,TGTGCCAGCAGTGCCGGCCGGGACAGGGTGATAGGTGGAAACACCATATATTTT,CASSAGRDRVIGGNTIYF
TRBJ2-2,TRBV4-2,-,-,TGTGCCAGCAGCCAAGAAACAGTCGGGGCCGGGGAGCTGTTTTTT,CASSQETVGAGELFF
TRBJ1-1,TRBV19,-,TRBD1,TGTGCCAGTAGGCTTCAGGACAGGGGCACTGAAGCTTTCTTT,CASRLQDRGTEAFF